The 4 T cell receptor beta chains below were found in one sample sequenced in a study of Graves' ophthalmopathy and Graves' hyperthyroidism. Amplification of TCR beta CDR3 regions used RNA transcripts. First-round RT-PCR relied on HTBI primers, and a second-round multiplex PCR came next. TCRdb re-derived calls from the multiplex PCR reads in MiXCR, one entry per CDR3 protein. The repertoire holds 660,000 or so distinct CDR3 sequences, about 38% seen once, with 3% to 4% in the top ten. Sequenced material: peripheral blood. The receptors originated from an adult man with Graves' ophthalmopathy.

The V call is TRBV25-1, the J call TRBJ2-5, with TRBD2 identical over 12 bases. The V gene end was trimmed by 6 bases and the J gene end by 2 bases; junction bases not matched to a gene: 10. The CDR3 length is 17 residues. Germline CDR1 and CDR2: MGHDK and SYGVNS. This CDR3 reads CASSLSTSGGQQETQYF. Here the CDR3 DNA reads TGTGCCAGCAGCCTCTCGACTAGCGGGGGCCAACAAGAGACCCAGTACTTC.

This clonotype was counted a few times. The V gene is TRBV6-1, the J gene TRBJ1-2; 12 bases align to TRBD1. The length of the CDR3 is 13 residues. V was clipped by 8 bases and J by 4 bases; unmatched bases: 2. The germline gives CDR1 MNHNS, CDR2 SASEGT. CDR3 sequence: CASGDRGLYGYTF. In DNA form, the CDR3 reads TGTGCCAGCGGGGACAGGGGGCTCTATGGCTACACCTTC.

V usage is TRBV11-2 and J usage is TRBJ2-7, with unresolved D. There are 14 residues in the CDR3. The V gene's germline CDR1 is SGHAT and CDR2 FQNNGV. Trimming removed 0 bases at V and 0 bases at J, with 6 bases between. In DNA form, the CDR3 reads TGTGCCAGCAGCTTAGATCCCCTCTCCTACGAGCAGTACTTC. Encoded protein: CASSLDPLSYEQYF.

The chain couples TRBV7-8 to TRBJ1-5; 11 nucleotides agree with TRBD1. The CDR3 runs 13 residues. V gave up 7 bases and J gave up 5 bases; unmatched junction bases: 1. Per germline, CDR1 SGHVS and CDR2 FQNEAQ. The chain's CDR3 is CASKDRGHQPQHF. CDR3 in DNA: TGTGCCAGCAAGGACAGGGGGCATCAGCCCCAGCATTTT.